This T cell receptor (beta chain) was identified in a study of blood T cell repertoires in COVID-19. Turning to the study itself: Material from acute and convalescent COVID-19 was sourced from the United States, Italy and Spain.

The V and J ends lost 4 bases and 0 bases respectively, with 11 bases between them. The CDR3 runs to 16 residues. Germline V lookup: CDR1 SGDLS, CDR2 YYNGEE. There are a few counts of this clone. Sequencing used immunoSEQ multiplex PCR; TCRdb keeps in-frame clones, though not all of them. There are 55,000 to 90,000 clones in the sample; more than 75% occur only once, and roughly 0.83% lies in the top ten. The TCR comes from a woman aged 70 to 79 with acute or convalescent COVID-19. Specimen: peripheral blood. The chain has TRBV9 and TRBJ1-6; a possible D gene is TRBD1 (6 bases). CDR3 coding DNA: TGTGCCAGCAGCCCGACAGGCAGCTCCTATAATTCACCCCTCCACTTT. Its translation: CASSPTGSSYNSPLHF.